The rows below give T cell receptor beta chains drawn from one sample of a study of CD8+CD57+ T cells in acquired aplastic anemia. Each CDR3 protein is one row after TCRdb ran MiXCR on the reads. Of roughly 420,000 distinct CDR3 sequences in the sample, about two thirds were seen once. The specimen was sorted CD4+, CD8+, or CD8+CD57+ T cells (not recorded which) from PBMCs. The receptor set was obtained from a human donor in good health, serving as a control. Both conserved end residues are trimmed from each CDR3.

V,J,CDR3
TRBV20-1,TRBJ2-6,SAPGPNGGLT
TRBV19,TRBJ1-5,ASSISADNQPQH
TRBV7-2,TRBJ2-2,ASRLVRGSSTSGF
TRBV10-3,TRBJ1-5,AISDRGNQPQH
TRBV7-9,TRBJ1-5,ASSQGLTALANY
TRBV7-2,TRBJ1-4,ASSLGGLTGNKE
TRBV9,TRBJ2-6,ASSVGDRVYEQSNVLT
TRBV7-2,TRBJ1-1,ASSEEVGLPEAH
TRBV7-2,TRBJ1-1,ASSLMTGSTEAF
TRBV6-1,TRBJ1-1,ASRGGRHTEAF
TRBV12-3/TRBV12-4,TRBJ1-1,ASSRDRASEAF
TRBV30,TRBJ1-5,AWRPLGNQPQH
TRBV12-3/TRBV12-4,TRBJ1-2,ANSAGAVGNYGYT
TRBV7-2,TRBJ2-3,ASSFREGAFRDTRY
TRBV7-2,TRBJ2-7,ASSSQGSQHEQD
TRBV7-9,TRBJ2-1,ASSFRGSTEQF
TRBV2,TRBJ1-1,ASRPRRDTEAF
TRBV5-1,TRBJ1-1,ASSWTGGDTEAF
TRBV29-1,TRBJ2-3,SVEDNRGYSTDTQY
TRBV6-4,TRBJ2-1,ASSESGTSGGSSYSEQF
TRBV4-2,TRBJ1-1,ASSRDRTGVKGTEAF
TRBV19,TRBJ2-7,ASTRYEQY
TRBV6-5,TRBJ1-5,ASKLSTNSNQPQH
TRBV7-7,TRBJ2-7,ASSPRGEQGQ
TRBV19,TRBJ2-2,ASNTPGQGYTGELF
TRBV11-2,TRBJ2-5,ASTRRPGLAGGQETQY